Listed here are 2 T cell receptor beta chains from one sample, sequenced in a study of metastatic and nonmetastatic thyroid tumors (dated by TCRdb to about 2020). Before undergoing thyroid surgery, none of the patients had been given any kind of treatment. Library generation was performed with PCR. The sequencing machine was an Illumina HiSeq 4000. The public reads were reprocessed in TCRdb via fastp at Q25 and MiXCR, keeping in-frame beta chains. For this sample there are around 26,000 clones; about 13% appear just once. The biggest ten clones account for roughly 15% of the sample. The source material was blood. The receptors here all came from a female donor with papillary thyroid cancer or a benign thyroid nodule (not recorded which). Some clones in this sample may be carry-over from other donors' samples.

This clone was recorded many times. This sequence joins TRBV4-1 and TRBJ2-7, with D maybe TRBD2 (6 bases). The ends were cut back, 1 base at V and 9 bases at J, with 19 bases in the middle. This CDR3 comprises 15 residues. Germline CDR1 and CDR2: MGHRA and YSYEKL. The CDR3 sequence: CASSQVGGSTLGQYF. DNA of the CDR3: TGCGCCAGCAGCCAAGTGGGGGGTTCGACCCTTGGGCAGTACTTC.

The sample holds many counts of this clone. The CDR3 spells CASSEEVGTFYEQYF. The CDR3 DNA is TGTGCCAGCAGTGAAGAAGTGGGAACTTTCTACGAGCAGTACTTC. V gene TRBV2 combines with J gene TRBJ2-7; D unresolved. Trimming took 1 base from V and 3 from J, leaving 13 bases between them. The CDR3 totals 15 residues. Germline V gene data show CDR1 as SNHLY and CDR2 as FYNNEI. The whole variable domain, remainder taken from reference TRBV2 and TRBJ2-7, is EPEVTQTPSHQVTQMGQEVILRCVPISNHLYFYWYRQILGQKVEFLVSFYNNEISEKSEIFDDQFSVERPDGSNFTLKIRSTKLEDSAMYFCASSEEVGTFYEQYFGPGTRLTVT.